These 25 T cell receptor beta chains originate from one sample sequenced in a study of blood T cell repertoires in COVID-19. Measured with immunoSEQ multiplex PCR; TCRdb has only the in-frame clones, and not every one. The data contain around 200,000 clones, 80% to 85% of them singletons. What was sequenced was peripheral blood. The source is a man aged 50 to 59 with active or convalescent COVID-19.

CDR3 sequence reads: CASSLGTSQETQYF. The CDR3 DNA reads as TGCGCCAGCAGCTTGGGTACTTCTCAAGAGACCCAGTACTTC. The gene calls are TRBV5-1 and TRBJ2-5; D gene unclear. V lost 0 bases, J lost 2 bases, and 8 bases lay in between. The CDR3 has 14 amino acids. Germline-derived CDR1 and CDR2 are SGHRS and YFSETQ.

This chain connects TRBV7-9 to TRBJ2-7, with a possible D match to TRBD2 (7 bases). Germline assignment: CDR1 SEHNR and CDR2 FQNEAQ (reference sequence). The V gene lost 5 bases and the J gene lost 3 bases, with 20 bases spanning the gap. The CDR3 loop spans 16 amino acids. The CDR3 DNA is TGTGCCAGCAGCCCGCCGGGGGGCAGGGACCACTACGAGCAGTACTTC. Translating it yields CASSPPGGRDHYEQYF.

The gene calls are TRBV27 and TRBJ2-5, with 8 bases aligning to TRBD2. Trimming at V came to 5 bases and at J to 7 bases, leaving 6 bases not matched to a gene. The CDR3 covers 13 residues. Looked up from germline, CDR1 is MNHEY and CDR2 is SMNVEV (reference sequence). The CDR3 reads CASSIGLAGTQYF. In nucleotides, the CDR3 is TGTGCCAGCAGTATCGGACTAGCAGGGACCCAGTACTTC.

This sequence joins TRBV20-1 and TRBJ2-7; D not resolved. The germline V gene has CDR1 DFQATT and CDR2 SNEGSKA (reference sequence). The CDR3 runs 11 residues. Trimming took off 3 bases at V and 3 bases at J, with 6 bases between the two ends. CDR3 loop: CSARQYYEQYF. In DNA form, the CDR3 reads TGCAGTGCTAGGCAGTACTACGAGCAGTACTTC.

This clone was seen just once. The V gene is TRBV29-1, the J gene TRBJ1-3; D not certain. V lost 7 bases, J lost 4 bases, and 11 bases lay in between. The CDR3 runs 12 residues. Germline values: CDR1 SQVTM, CDR2 ANQGSEA. The CDR3 region is CSGVVVGNTIYF. The CDR3 DNA sequence: TGCAGCGGTGTGGTAGTGGGAAACACCATATATTTT.

This rearrangement joins TRBV19 to TRBJ1-1; 7 positions agree with TRBD1. The CDR3 consists of 17 residues. The germline V gene encodes CDR1 LNHDA and CDR2 SQIVND (reference sequence). J gave up 3 bases and V 3 bases, and 13 bases lay outside the gene matches. Written as DNA, the CDR3 is TGTGCCAGTAGTATGGTTTATGCAGGGGGGTCAGACACTGAAGCTTTCTTT. As protein: CASSMVYAGGSDTEAFF.

The chain employs TRBV7-2 and TRBJ2-7, with a weak D call TRBD2 (5 bases). V lost 6 bases and J lost 6, with 12 bases in between. CDR3 length: 12 amino acids. Germline CDR1 SGHTA, CDR2 FQGNSA. The CDR3 bases are TGTGCCAGCAGTTTTACACGGGGCGAGCAGTACTTC. Translation gives CASSFTRGEQYF.

The chain links TRBV19 to TRBJ2-2, with D perhaps TRBD2 (5 bases). The germline V gene encodes CDR1 LNHDA and CDR2 SQIVND (reference sequence). V gave up 6 bases and J gave up 5 bases, with 16 bases separating them. The CDR3 length is 15 residues. The CDR3 DNA is TGTGCCAGTAGCCAGAGGGATTGGGATACCGGGGAGCTGTTTTTT. Its translation: CASSQRDWDTGELFF.

This sequence joins TRBV5-1 and TRBJ2-2; the D gene is possibly TRBD1 (5 bases). The CDR3 spans 15 residues. Germline values: CDR1 SGHRS, CDR2 YFSETQ. V was trimmed by 2 bases and J by 3 bases, leaving 11 bases between them. The CDR3 loop reads CASSFSQGYTGELFF. The CDR3 region has the DNA TGCGCCAGCAGCTTTTCCCAGGGATACACCGGGGAGCTGTTTTTT.

The chain links TRBV5-1 to TRBJ2-1; a possible D gene is TRBD2 (7 bases). Trimming left V 0 bases short and J 0 bases short, with 16 bases between. The CDR3 runs 18 residues. CDR1 and CDR2 (germline): SGHRS, YFSETQ. Here the CDR3 reads CASSLEGGGASSYNEQFF. Written as DNA, the CDR3 is TGCGCCAGCAGCTTGGAGGGGGGGGGAGCTAGCTCCTACAATGAGCAGTTCTTC.

The J gene is TRBJ2-7, the V gene TRBV27; 11 positions match TRBD1. V gave up 4 bases and J gave up 4 bases; unmatched junction bases: 3. The CDR3 runs to 14 residues. Germline CDR1 is MNHEY and CDR2 is SMNVEV (reference sequence). In DNA, the CDR3 is TGTGCCAGCAGTTCCGGACAGGGGGCTTACGAGCAGTACTTC. The encoded protein is CASSSGQGAYEQYF.

This clone was counted a single time. This sequence joins TRBV6-6 and TRBJ1-5; D gene uncertain. The CDR3 contains 11 residues. Germline values: CDR1 MNHNY, CDR2 SVGAGI (reference sequence). The V and J ends lost 4 bases and 9 bases respectively, with 7 bases between them. The CDR3 nucleotides are TGTGCCAGCAGTTTAACTGGGCCCCAGCATTTT. Translated, it gives CASSLTGPQHF.

Comments on this clone: A read error may produce the germline difference seen at one junction end. The chain couples TRBV29-1 to TRBJ1-5; D is possibly TRBD1 (6 bases). The CDR3 is made up of 13 amino acids. Germline V gives CDR1 SQVTM, CDR2 ANQGSEA. The CDR3 bases are TGCAGCGTTGAAGATGGAGGAACAGGGTTCGAGTATTTT. Encoded protein: CSVEDGGTGFEYF.

The rearrangement joins TRBV5-6 to TRBJ2-7; D may be TRBD1 (6 bases). The V gene lost 3 bases and the J gene lost 7 bases, with 23 bases spanning the gap. The CDR3 has 16 amino acids. The V gene's germline CDR1 is SGHDT and CDR2 YYEEEE. The CDR3 loop is CASSSSTGSPLFEQYF. Here the CDR3 DNA reads TGTGCCAGCAGCTCCTCGACAGGTAGCCCGTTATTTGAGCAGTACTTC.

The J gene is TRBJ1-1, the V gene TRBV5-1; TRBD1 matches at 9 bases. CDR1 SGHRS and CDR2 YFSETQ come from the germline V gene. The trim removed 1 base at V and 5 bases at J, leaving 6 bases unmatched. This CDR3 is built from 15 residues. For the CDR3, the DNA is TGCGCCAGCAGCTTGACACAGGGGGCGCTGACTGAAGCTTTCTTT. Translating it yields CASSLTQGALTEAFF.

The rearrangement links TRBV11-2 to TRBJ1-4, with TRBD1 identical over 10 bases. V was pared by 5 bases and J by 7 bases, with 4 bases of the junction left unmatched. The germline CDR1 and CDR2 sequences are SGHAT and FQNNGV. This CDR3 is 14 amino acids long. The CDR3 here is CASSPRDRGEKLFF. The CDR3 nucleotides are TGTGCCAGCAGCCCTCGGGACAGGGGTGAAAAACTGTTTTTT.

J is TRBJ1-1 and V is TRBV9, with D unresolved. Trimming stripped 4 bases from V and 5 bases from J, with 15 bases between. There are 14 residues in the CDR3. CDR1 is SGDLS and CDR2 is YYNGEE in the germline V gene. CDR3 bases: TGTGCCAGCAGCTTTAAACTCGGGGAGACTGAAGCTTTCTTT. This codes for CASSFKLGETEAFF.

The chain carries TRBV5-4 and TRBJ1-2; 8 bases are a match to TRBD1. Germline lookup yields CDR1 SGHNT and CDR2 YYREEE (reference sequence). The CDR3 runs 15 residues. The V segment lost 2 bases and the J segment 3 bases; nucleotides outside the gene matches: 6. This CDR3 is CASSLDRGRDYGYTF. CDR3 nucleotide sequence: TGTGCCAGCAGCTTAGACAGGGGCCGGGACTATGGCTACACCTTC.

The rearrangement links TRBV3-1 (or the pseudogene TRBV3-2) to TRBJ2-4; 7 bases map to TRBD2. CDR1 LGHDT and CDR2 YNNKEL come from the germline V gene (reference sequence). The CDR3 totals 16 residues. Trimming cost V 0 bases and J 9 bases; bases outside gene matches: 11. As DNA, the CDR3 is TGTGCCAGCAGCCAAGATCTTGGGATCGGGGAGGGCATTCAGTACTTC. Protein product: CASSQDLGIGEGIQYF.

This clone was seen more than once but under ten times. The chain combines TRBV12-5 with TRBJ1-5; possibly TRBD1 for D (6 bases). Germline CDR1 and CDR2: LGHNT and FRNRAP. The CDR3 covers 15 residues. The ends were cut back, 7 bases at V and 7 bases at J, with 20 bases in the middle. The CDR3 DNA is TGTGCTAGTGACCCTAGGACAGACCCGTGGCAGCCCCAGCATTTT. It encodes CASDPRTDPWQPQHF.

The rearrangement links TRBV4-3 to TRBJ1-6; no clear D. Germline values: CDR1 LGHNA, CDR2 YSLEER. The CDR3 sequence is 16 residues long. Trimming cost V 3 bases and J 7 bases, with 16 bases left between them. The CDR3 DNA sequence: TGCGCCAGCAGCCAGCTACGGGCGGGAAGCAATTCACCCCTCCACTTT. Translating it yields CASSQLRAGSNSPLHF.

The chain couples TRBV18 to TRBJ2-2; D gene ambiguous. This CDR3 contains 15 residues. V was pared by 1 base and J by 1 base, with 7 bases between. Germline CDR1 and CDR2: KGHSH and LQKENI. CDR3 nucleotides: TGTGCCAGCTCACCACGTAACTTGAACACCGGGGAGCTGTTTTTT. Its protein is CASSPRNLNTGELFF.

This rearrangement joins TRBV20-1 to TRBJ1-1; TRBD1 aligns across 7 bases. CDR3 length: 13 amino acids. The J segment lost 3 bases and the V segment lost 3 bases, leaving 4 bases of the junction unmatched. Germline V CDR1 and CDR2: DFQATT, SNEGSKA (reference sequence). The CDR3 coding sequence is TGCAGTGCTAGTGACAGGGCCGACACTGAAGCTTTCTTT. Protein sequence: CSASDRADTEAFF.

The rearrangement uses TRBV29-1 and TRBJ2-7; 9 nucleotides align to TRBD1. This CDR3 is built from 13 residues. Trimming cost V 6 bases and J 3 bases; bases outside gene matches: 6. CDR1 is SQVTM, CDR2 ANQGSEA, per germline. The CDR3 is CSVGTGTGYEQYF. The CDR3 nucleotides read TGCAGCGTCGGGACAGGGACGGGCTACGAGCAGTACTTC.

CDR3 region: CASNAVGGGPVDTQYF. The CDR3 nucleotides are TGTGCCAGCAACGCGGTAGGCGGGGGTCCGGTTGATACGCAGTATTTT. V gene TRBV7-9 combines with J gene TRBJ2-3, with 7 bases that match TRBD2. Germline CDR1 SEHNR, CDR2 FQNEAQ (reference sequence). With V trimmed by 7 bases and J by 6 bases, 16 bases remained unmatched. The CDR3 is made up of 16 amino acids.